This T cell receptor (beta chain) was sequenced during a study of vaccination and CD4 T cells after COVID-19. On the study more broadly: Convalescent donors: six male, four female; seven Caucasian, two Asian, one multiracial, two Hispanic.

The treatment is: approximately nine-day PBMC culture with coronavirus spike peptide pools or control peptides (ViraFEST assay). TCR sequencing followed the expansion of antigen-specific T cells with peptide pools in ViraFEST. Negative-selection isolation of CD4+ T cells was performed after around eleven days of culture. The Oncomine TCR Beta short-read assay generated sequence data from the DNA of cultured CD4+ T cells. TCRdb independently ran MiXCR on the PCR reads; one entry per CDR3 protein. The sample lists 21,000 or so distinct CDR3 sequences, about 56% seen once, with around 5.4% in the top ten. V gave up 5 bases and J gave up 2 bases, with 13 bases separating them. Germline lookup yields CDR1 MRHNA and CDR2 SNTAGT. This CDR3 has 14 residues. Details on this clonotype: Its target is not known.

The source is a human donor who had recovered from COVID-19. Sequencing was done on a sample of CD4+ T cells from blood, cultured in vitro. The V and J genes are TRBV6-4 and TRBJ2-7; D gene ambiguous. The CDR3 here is CASSSISNPYEQYF. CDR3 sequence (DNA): TGTGCCAGCAGTTCTATTTCCAATCCCTACGAGCAGTACTTC.